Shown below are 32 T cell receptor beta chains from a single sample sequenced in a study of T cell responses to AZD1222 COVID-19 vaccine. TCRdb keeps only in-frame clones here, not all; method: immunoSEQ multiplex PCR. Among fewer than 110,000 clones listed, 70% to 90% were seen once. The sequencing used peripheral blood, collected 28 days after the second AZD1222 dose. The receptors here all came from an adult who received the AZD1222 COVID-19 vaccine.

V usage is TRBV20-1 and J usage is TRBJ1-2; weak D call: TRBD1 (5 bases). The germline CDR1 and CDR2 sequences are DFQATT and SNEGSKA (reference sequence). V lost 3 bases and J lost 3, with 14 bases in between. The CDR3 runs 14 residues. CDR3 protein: CSASSSPGHYGYTF. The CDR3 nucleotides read TGCAGTGCTAGTTCCTCCCCAGGGCACTATGGCTACACCTTC.

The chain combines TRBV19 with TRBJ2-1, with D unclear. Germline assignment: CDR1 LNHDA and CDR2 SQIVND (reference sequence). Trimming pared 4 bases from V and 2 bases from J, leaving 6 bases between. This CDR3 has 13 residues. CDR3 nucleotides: TGTGCCAGTAGTACAGGTACCTACAATGAGCAGTTCTTC. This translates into CASSTGTYNEQFF.

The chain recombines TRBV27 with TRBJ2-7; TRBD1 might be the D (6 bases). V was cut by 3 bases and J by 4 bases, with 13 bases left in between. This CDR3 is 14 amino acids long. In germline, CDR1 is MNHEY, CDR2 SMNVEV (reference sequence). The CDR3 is CASSLAGQGYEQYF. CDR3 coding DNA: TGTGCCAGCAGTTTGGCGGGTCAGGGGTACGAGCAGTACTTC.

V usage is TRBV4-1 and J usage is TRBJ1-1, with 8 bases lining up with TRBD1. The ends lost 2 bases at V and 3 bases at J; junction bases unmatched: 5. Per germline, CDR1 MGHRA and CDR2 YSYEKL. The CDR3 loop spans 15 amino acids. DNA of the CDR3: TGCGCCAGCAGCCAATTGACAGGGGAGGACACTGAAGCTTTCTTT. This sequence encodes CASSQLTGEDTEAFF.

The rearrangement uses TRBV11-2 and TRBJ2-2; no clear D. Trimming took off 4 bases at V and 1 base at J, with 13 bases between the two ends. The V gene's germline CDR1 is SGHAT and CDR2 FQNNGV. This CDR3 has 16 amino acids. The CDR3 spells CASSSLLHLNTGELFF. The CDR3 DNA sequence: TGTGCCAGCAGCTCGCTCCTCCATTTGAACACCGGGGAGCTGTTTTTT. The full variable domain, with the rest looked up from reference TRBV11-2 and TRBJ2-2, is EAGVAQSPRYKIIEKRQSVAFWCNPISGHATLYWYQQILGQGPKLLIQFQNNGVVDDSQLPKDRFSAERLKGVDSTLKIQPAKLEDSAVYLCASSSLLHLNTGELFFGEGSRLTVL.

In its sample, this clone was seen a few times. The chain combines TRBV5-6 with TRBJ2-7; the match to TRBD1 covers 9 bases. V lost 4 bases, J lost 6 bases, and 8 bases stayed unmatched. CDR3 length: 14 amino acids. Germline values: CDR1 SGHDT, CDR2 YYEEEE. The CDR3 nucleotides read TGTGCCAGCAGCACGGGACAGGGAGGAGGCGAGCAGTACTTC. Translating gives CASSTGQGGGEQYF.

CDR3 amino acids: CATSDGTSYLDEQFF. CDR3 sequence (DNA): TGTGCCACCAGTGATGGGACTAGCTACTTAGATGAGCAGTTCTTC. This chain links TRBV24-1 with TRBJ2-1, with 9 nucleotides matching TRBD2. The CDR3 has 15 amino acids. CDR1 and CDR2 from the germline V gene are KGHDR and SFDVKD. Unmatched junction bases numbered 7, after V lost 3 bases and J lost 8 bases.

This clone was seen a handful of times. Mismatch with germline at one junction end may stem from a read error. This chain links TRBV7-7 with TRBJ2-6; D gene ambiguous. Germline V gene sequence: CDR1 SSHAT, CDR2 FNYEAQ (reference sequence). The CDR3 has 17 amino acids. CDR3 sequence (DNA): TGTGCTAGCAGCTCCGGACGGAAGCTCTCTGGGGCCAACGTCCTGACTTTC. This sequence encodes CASSSGRKLSGANVLTF.

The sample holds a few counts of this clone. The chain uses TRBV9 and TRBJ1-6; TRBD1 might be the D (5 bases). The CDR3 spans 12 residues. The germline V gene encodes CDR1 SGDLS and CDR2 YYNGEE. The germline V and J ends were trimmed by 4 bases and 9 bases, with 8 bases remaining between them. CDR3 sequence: CASSLRGSPLHF. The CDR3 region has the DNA TGTGCCAGCAGCCTGAGGGGTTCACCCCTCCACTTT.

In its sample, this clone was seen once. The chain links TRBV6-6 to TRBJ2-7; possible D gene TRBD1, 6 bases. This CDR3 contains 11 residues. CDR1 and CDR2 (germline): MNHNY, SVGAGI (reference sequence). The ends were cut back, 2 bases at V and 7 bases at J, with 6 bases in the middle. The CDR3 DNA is TGTGCCAGCAGTTACCAGGGGGAGCAGTACTTC. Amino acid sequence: CASSYQGEQYF.

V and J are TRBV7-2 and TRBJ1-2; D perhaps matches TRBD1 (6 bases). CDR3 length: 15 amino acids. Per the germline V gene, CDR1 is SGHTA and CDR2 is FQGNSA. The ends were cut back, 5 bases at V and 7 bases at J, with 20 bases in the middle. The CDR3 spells CASSPARGGHSGYTF. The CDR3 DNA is TGTGCCAGCAGCCCGGCGCGGGGGGGGCACTCTGGCTACACCTTC.

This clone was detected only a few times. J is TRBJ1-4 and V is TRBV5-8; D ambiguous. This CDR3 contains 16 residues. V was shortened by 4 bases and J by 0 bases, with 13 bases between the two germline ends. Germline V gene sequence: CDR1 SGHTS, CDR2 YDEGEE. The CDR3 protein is CASSVGNPATNEKLFF. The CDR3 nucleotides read TGTGCCAGCAGCGTGGGAAATCCAGCAACTAATGAAAAACTGTTTTTT. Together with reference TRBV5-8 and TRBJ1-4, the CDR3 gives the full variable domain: EAGVTQSPTHLIKTRGQQATLRCSPISGHTSVYWYQQALGLGLQFLLWYDEGEERNRGNFPPRFSGRQFPNYSSELNVNALELEDSALYLCASSVGNPATNEKLFFGSGTQLSVL.

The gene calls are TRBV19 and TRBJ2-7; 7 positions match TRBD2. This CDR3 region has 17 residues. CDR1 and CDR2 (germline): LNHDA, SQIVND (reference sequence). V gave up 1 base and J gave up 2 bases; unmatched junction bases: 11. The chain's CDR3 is CASSIATGTGLTYEQYF. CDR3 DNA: TGTGCCAGTAGTATAGCGACCGGGACGGGACTAACCTACGAGCAGTACTTC. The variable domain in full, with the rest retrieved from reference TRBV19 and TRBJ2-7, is DGGITQSPKYLFRKEGQNVTLSCEQNLNHDAMYWYRQDPGQGLRLIYYSQIVNDFQKGDIAEGYSVSREKKESFPLTVTSAQKNPTAFYLCASSIATGTGLTYEQYFGPGTRLTVT.

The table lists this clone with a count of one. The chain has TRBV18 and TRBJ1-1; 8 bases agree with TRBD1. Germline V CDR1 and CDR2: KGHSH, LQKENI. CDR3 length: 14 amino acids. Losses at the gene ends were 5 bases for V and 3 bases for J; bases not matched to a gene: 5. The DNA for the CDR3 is TGTGCCAGCTCAGTACAGGGGGAGTACACTGAAGCTTTCTTT. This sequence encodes CASSVQGEYTEAFF.

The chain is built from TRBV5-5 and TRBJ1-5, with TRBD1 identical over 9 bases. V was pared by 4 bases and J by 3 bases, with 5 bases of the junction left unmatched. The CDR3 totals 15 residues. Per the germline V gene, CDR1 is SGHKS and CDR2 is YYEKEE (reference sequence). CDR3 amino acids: CASSVWTGDNQPQHF. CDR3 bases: TGTGCCAGCAGCGTGTGGACAGGGGACAATCAGCCCCAGCATTTT.

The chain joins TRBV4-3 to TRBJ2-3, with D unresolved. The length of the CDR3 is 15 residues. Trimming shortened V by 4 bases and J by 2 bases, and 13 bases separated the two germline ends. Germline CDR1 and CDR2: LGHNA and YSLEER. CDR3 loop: CASSRDGGNTDTQYF. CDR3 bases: TGCGCCAGCAGCCGTGATGGTGGTAACACAGATACGCAGTATTTT.

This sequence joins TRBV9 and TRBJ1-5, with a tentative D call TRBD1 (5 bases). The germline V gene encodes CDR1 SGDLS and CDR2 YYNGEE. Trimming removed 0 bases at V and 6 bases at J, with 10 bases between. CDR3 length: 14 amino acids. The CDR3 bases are TGTGCCAGCAGCGTAGGGGGGTATAGTCAGCCCCAGCATTTT. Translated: CASSVGGYSQPQHF.

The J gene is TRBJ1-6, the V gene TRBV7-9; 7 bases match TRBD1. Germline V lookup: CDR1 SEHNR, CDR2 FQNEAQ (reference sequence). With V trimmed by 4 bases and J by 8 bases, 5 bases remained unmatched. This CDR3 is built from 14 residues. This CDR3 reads CASSSRQGYSPLHF. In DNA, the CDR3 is TGTGCCAGCAGCTCAAGACAGGGTTATTCACCCCTCCACTTT.

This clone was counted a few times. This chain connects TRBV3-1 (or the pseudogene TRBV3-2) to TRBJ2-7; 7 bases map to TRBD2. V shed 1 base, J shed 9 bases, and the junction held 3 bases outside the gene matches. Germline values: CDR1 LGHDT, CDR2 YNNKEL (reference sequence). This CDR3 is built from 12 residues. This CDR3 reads CASSQGTRGQYF. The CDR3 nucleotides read TGTGCCAGCAGCCAAGGGACTAGGGGGCAGTACTTC.

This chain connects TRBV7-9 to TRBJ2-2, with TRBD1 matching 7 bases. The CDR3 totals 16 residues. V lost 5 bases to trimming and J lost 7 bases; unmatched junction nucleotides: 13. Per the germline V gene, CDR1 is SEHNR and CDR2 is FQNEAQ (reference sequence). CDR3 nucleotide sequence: TGTGCCAGCAGCGTCCGGGACAGCAGTTTAGGCGGGGAGCTGTTTTTT. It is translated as CASSVRDSSLGGELFF.

The CDR3 here is CASSSRQARDSPLHF. As DNA, the CDR3 is TGTGCCAGCAGCTCACGTCAGGCGAGGGATTCACCCCTCCACTTT. This chain links TRBV7-8 with TRBJ1-6, with D uncertain. V was pared by 4 bases and J by 8 bases, with 15 bases between. There are 15 residues in the CDR3. The germline V gene encodes CDR1 SGHVS and CDR2 FQNEAQ.

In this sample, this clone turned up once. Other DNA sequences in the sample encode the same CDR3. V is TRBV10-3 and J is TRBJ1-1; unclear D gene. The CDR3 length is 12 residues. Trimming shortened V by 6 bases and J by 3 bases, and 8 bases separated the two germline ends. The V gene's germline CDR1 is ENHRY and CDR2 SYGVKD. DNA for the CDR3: TGTGCCATCAGGAAAGAGGACACTGAAGCTTTCTTT. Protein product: CAIRKEDTEAFF.

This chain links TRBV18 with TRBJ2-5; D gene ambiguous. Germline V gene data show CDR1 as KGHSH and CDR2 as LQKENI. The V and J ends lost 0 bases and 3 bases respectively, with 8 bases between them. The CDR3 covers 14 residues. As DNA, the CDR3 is TGTGCCAGCTCACCACCAAACCTGGAAGAGACCCAGTACTTC. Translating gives CASSPPNLEETQYF.

The CDR3 sequence: CASSPGTYNEQFF. In nucleotides, the CDR3 is TGTGCCAGCAGTCCGGGAACCTACAATGAGCAGTTCTTC. The chain uses TRBV6-4 and TRBJ2-1; tentatively, D is TRBD2 (5 bases). CDR3 length: 13 amino acids. The germline V gene encodes CDR1 MRHNA and CDR2 SNTAGT. V gave up 5 bases and J gave up 2 bases, with 7 bases separating them.

The CDR3 loop is CASGPGPDAEKLFF. The DNA for the CDR3 is TGCGCCAGCGGGCCGGGGCCAGACGCCGAAAAACTGTTTTTT. This chain uses TRBV4-3 with TRBJ1-4; maybe TRBD1 (5 bases). There are 14 residues in the CDR3. Trimming took off 8 bases at V and 8 bases at J, with 18 bases between the two ends. Germline CDR1 is LGHNA and CDR2 is YSLEER.

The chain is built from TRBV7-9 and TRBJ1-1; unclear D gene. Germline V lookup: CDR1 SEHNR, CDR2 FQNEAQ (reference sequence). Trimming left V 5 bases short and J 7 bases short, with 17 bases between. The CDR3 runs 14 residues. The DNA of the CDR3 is TGTGCCAGCAGCCTTGGAGGCGGAGCGGTTGAAGCTTTCTTT. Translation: CASSLGGGAVEAFF.

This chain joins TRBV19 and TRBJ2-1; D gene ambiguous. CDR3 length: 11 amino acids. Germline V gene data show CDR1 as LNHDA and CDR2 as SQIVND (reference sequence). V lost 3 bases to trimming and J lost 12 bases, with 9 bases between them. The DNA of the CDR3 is TGTGCCAGTAGTATTGCCTACGGGCAGTTCTTC. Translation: CASSIAYGQFF.

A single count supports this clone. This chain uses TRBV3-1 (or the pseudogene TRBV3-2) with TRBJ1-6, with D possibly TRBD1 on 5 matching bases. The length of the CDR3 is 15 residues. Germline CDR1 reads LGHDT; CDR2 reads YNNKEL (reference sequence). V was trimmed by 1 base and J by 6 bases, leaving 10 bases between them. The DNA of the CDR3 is TGTGCCAGCAGCCAAGCGCAGGGCCTTAATTCACCCCTCCACTTT. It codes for CASSQAQGLNSPLHF.

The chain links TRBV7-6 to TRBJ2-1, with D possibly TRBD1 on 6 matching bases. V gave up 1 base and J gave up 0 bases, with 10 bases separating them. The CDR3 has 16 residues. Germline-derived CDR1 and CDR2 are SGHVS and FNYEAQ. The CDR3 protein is CASSLERTVSYNEQFF. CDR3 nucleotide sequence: TGTGCCAGCAGCTTAGAGAGGACAGTCTCCTACAATGAGCAGTTCTTC.

In DNA, the CDR3 is TGTGCCACCAGTGACCCAGGGGTCTACGAGCAGTACTTC. It is translated as CATSDPGVYEQYF. This chain uses TRBV24-1 with TRBJ2-7, with a tentative D call TRBD1 (6 bases). Deletions cut 4 bases from V and 3 bases from J, with 9 bases between. Germline V gene sequence: CDR1 KGHDR, CDR2 SFDVKD. This CDR3 comprises 13 residues.

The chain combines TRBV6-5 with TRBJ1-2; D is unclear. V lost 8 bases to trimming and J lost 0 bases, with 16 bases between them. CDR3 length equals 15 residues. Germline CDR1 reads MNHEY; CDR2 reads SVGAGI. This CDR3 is CASSEQRLANYGYTF. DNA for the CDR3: TGTGCCAGCTCCGAACAGAGACTAGCTAACTATGGCTACACCTTC.

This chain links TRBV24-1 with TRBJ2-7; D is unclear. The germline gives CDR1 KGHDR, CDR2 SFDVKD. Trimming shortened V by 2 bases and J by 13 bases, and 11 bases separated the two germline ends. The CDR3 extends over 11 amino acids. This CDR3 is CATSDSRVLYF. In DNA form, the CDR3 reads TGTGCCACCAGTGATTCCCGGGTACTTTACTTC.